A selection of T cell receptor beta chains follows, all from one sample in a study of response to subunit inactivated influenza vaccine. TCRdb reprocessed the RT-PCR reads with MiXCR, giving one entry per CDR3 protein. The data contain approximately 500,000 distinct CDR3 sequences, 10% to 15% of them seen just once; the ten biggest clones take up less than 15%. The sequences come from PBMCs from blood, collected roughly 47 days after vaccination. These TCRs come from a man in his forties or fifties who received an inactivated influenza vaccine. The CDR3 runs from the conserved cysteine through the conserved F or W. The D gene is left open where the match is weak. Size is omitted from some rows. Given values are once, few, many or a class for expanded clones.

d_call j_call clone_size v_call cdr3_aa cdr3_nt
TRBD1 TRBJ1-4 many TRBV20-1 CSAGGQGSEKLFF TGCAGTGCCGGCGGACAGGGAAGTGAAAAACTGTTTTTT
- TRBJ1-1 few TRBV20-1 CSARDSLAAGTEAFF TGCAGTGCTAGAGATTCCTTGGCGGCGGGCACTGAAGCTTTCTTT
TRBD1 TRBJ2-7 - TRBV6-2/TRBV6-3 CASTIPGTDEQYF TGTGCCAGCACCATACCCGGGACAGACGAGCAGTACTTC
TRBD2 TRBJ2-3 few TRBV5-1 CASSLVASGGLNTQYF TGCGCCAGCAGCTTGGTGGCTAGCGGGGGGTTGAATACGCAGTATTTT
TRBD2 TRBJ2-5 - TRBV7-2 CASSLDPRGGETQYF TGTGCCAGCAGCTTAGACCCTCGGGGGGGAGAGACCCAGTACTTC
- TRBJ2-7 - TRBV7-9 CASSFGTPNEQYF TGTGCCAGCAGCTTCGGGACTCCTAACGAGCAGTACTTC
TRBD2 TRBJ2-5 - TRBV7-2 CASSPIRGGGVQETQYF TGTGCCAGCAGTCCAATTAGGGGCGGGGGGGTGCAAGAGACCCAGTACTTC
TRBD1 TRBJ2-5 - TRBV12-3/TRBV12-4 CASSQDRERGETQYF TGTGCCAGCAGCCAGGACAGGGAACGTGGGGAGACCCAGTACTTC
- TRBJ2-1 few TRBV5-1 CASRQGSEQFF TGCGCCAGCAGACAGGGCTCTGAGCAGTTCTTC
- TRBJ2-1 - TRBV14 CASSVMGEQFF TGTGCCAGCAGCGTCATGGGTGAGCAGTTCTTC
- TRBJ2-7 - TRBV6-2/TRBV6-3 CASSYKGAGRVYEQYF TGTGCCAGCAGTTACAAGGGCGCAGGACGGGTCTACGAGCAGTACTTC
- TRBJ2-5 - TRBV27 CASSPGTSFQETQYF TGTGCCAGCAGCCCTGGGACAAGTTTTCAAGAGACCCAGTACTTC
- TRBJ2-2 many TRBV5-1 CASSLEGGNTGELFF TGCGCCAGCAGCTTGGAGGGCGGGAACACCGGGGAGCTGTTTTTT
- TRBJ2-5 - TRBV7-2 CASSLDFKETQYF TGTGCCAGCAGCTTAGACTTTAAGGAGACCCAGTACTTC
- TRBJ2-7 few TRBV20-1 CSASPGGYAPYEQYF TGCAGTGCTAGCCCAGGAGGGTACGCCCCCTACGAGCAGTACTTC
TRBD2 TRBJ2-1 - TRBV20-1 CSARPRIVSGGARYNEQFF TGCAGTGCTAGACCCCGTATAGTGAGCGGGGGGGCGCGCTACAATGAGCAGTTCTTC
- TRBJ1-1 - TRBV7-6 CASSTLGTTEAFF TGTGCCAGCAGCACACTTGGGACCACTGAAGCTTTCTTT
- TRBJ2-7 few TRBV19 CASSVERYYEQYF TGTGCCAGTAGTGTGGAGAGATACTACGAGCAGTACTTC
- TRBJ2-3 - TRBV4-3 CASSQDKLRVSQYF TGCGCCAGCAGCCAAGATAAGTTAAGGGTCAGTCAGTATTTT
TRBD1 TRBJ2-3 few TRBV7-2 CASSLTQGVLTDTQYF TGTGCCAGCAGCTTAACGCAGGGGGTTCTGACAGATACGCAGTATTTT
- TRBJ2-5 - TRBV11-2 CASSLVGGIKTQYF TGTGCCAGCAGCTTAGTTGGGGGGATCAAGACCCAGTACTTC
TRBD1 TRBJ2-3 - TRBV7-9 CASSSPHRGTQYF TGTGCCAGCAGCTCCCCACACAGGGGGACGCAGTATTTT
- TRBJ1-1 - TRBV29-1 CSASTGSRNTEAFF TGCAGCGCCTCCACAGGGTCCAGGAACACTGAAGCTTTCTTT
- TRBJ1-2 few TRBV11-2 CASSRDGGYYGYTF TGTGCCAGCAGTCGGGACGGGGGGTACTATGGCTACACCTTC
TRBD2 TRBJ2-1 - TRBV3-1 CASSQGLAGVNEQFF TGTGCCAGCAGCCAAGGACTAGCGGGAGTCAATGAGCAGTTCTTC
- TRBJ2-1 - TRBV6-2/TRBV6-3 CASSYEGGRQEQFF TGTGCCAGCAGTTACGAAGGGGGAAGGCAGGAGCAGTTCTTC
- TRBJ2-7 - TRBV7-3 CASSPNRQALREQYF TGTGCCAGCAGCCCAAACAGACAGGCCCTTAGAGAGCAGTACTTC
- TRBJ2-7 few TRBV4-1 CASSQDIRTYEQYF TGCGCCAGCAGCCAAGATATCAGAACCTACGAGCAGTACTTC
- TRBJ2-5 - TRBV5-1 CASREQTGVETQYF TGCGCCAGCAGGGAGCAGACAGGCGTGGAGACCCAGTACTTC
- TRBJ1-1 many TRBV12-3/TRBV12-4 CASSSSGLGSSTEAFF TGTGCCAGCAGTTCCTCAGGGTTGGGGTCCTCCACTGAAGCTTTCTTT
TRBD2 TRBJ2-7 few TRBV5-6 CASSWDYAYEQYF TGTGCCAGCAGCTGGGACTACGCCTACGAGCAGTACTTC
TRBD2 TRBJ2-5 few TRBV5-1 CASSSRGSTLQETQYF TGCGCCAGCAGCTCTCGCGGGAGCACCCTACAAGAGACCCAGTACTTC
- TRBJ2-7 - TRBV5-6 CASTLGGTLSYEQYF TGTGCCAGCACCCTGGGCGGGACACTTTCCTACGAGCAGTACTTC
TRBD2 TRBJ2-7 - TRBV20-1 CSAREMRLADTYEQYF TGCAGTGCTAGAGAAATGAGACTAGCGGACACCTACGAGCAGTACTTC
- TRBJ1-6 - TRBV12-3/TRBV12-4 CASSSYLNSPLHF TGTGCCAGCAGTTCATACCTCAATTCACCCCTCCACTTT
- TRBJ2-5 - TRBV7-9 CASSLAGRLGETQYF TGTGCCAGCAGCTTAGCTGGCAGGTTGGGAGAGACCCAGTACTTC
- TRBJ2-3 many TRBV4-3 CASSQERADTQYF TGCGCCAGCAGCCAAGAGAGAGCAGATACGCAGTATTTT
- TRBJ2-3 few TRBV20-1 CSARGRGDTQYF TGCAGTGCAAGGGGCCGAGGAGATACGCAGTATTTT
- TRBJ1-2 many TRBV10-3 CAISESRSDGYTF TGTGCCATCAGTGAGTCGAGATCGGATGGCTACACCTTC
- TRBJ2-5 many TRBV15 CATSRGDSQETQYF TGTGCCACCAGCAGAGGAGACAGCCAAGAGACCCAGTACTTC
TRBD1 TRBJ1-1 few TRBV5-1 CASSLEGQGLVNTEAFF TGCGCCAGCAGCTTGGAGGGACAGGGCTTAGTGAACACTGAAGCTTTCTTT
TRBD1 TRBJ2-4 once TRBV11-2 CASSLQGATGNIQYF TGTGCCAGCAGCTTACAGGGGGCGACGGGAAACATTCAGTACTTC
TRBD1 TRBJ1-1 many TRBV12-3/TRBV12-4 CASSFSHRGVKGAFF TGTGCCAGCAGTTTTTCGCACAGGGGGGTAAAAGGAGCTTTCTTT
TRBD2 TRBJ2-5 many TRBV7-9 CASSLGLAQETQYF TGTGCCAGCAGCCTTGGACTAGCGCAAGAGACCCAGTACTTC
- TRBJ2-7 few TRBV20-1 CSARSRDFSYEQYF TGCAGTGCTAGATCCCGGGACTTCTCCTACGAGCAGTACTTC